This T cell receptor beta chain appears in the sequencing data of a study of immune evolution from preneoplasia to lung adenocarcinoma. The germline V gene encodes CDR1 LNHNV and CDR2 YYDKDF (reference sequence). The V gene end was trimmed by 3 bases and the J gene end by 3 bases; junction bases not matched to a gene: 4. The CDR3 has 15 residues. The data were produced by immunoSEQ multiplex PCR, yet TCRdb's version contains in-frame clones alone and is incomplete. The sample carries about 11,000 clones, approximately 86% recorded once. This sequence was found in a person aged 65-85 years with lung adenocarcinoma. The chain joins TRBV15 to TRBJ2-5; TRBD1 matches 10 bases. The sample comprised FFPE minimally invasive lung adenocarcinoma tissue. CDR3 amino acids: CATSSRDRGEETQYF. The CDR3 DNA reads TGTGCCACCAGCAGCCGGGACAGGGGTGAAGAGACCCAGTACTTC.